The clone carrying this TCR beta chain was seen many times. There are 15 residues in the CDR3. After removal of 6 bases from V and 3 bases from J, the junction contained 9 bases not matched to a gene. From germline, CDR1 is MNHEY and CDR2 SVGEGT. The data belong to a study of T-cell reconstitution after alpha-beta-depleted transplantation in children. It was with unique molecular identifiers that the TCRbeta library was prepared. One entry per CDR3 protein, called by TCRdb with MiXCR from the PCR reads. The sample records about 230,000 distinct CDR3 sequences, around 12% being singletons. The rearrangement uses TRBV6-2 or TRBV6-3 and TRBJ2-7, with 9 bases fitting TRBD1. The sequenced sample was PBMCs from the stem cell graft donor, obtained from the stem cell graft. The receptor's source is a human donor who donated a stem cell graft to a child with acute lymphoblastic leukemia. CDR3 bases: TGTGCCAGCAGGACCGGGACAGGGAAGTTCTACGAGCAGTACTTC. This encodes CASRTGTGKFYEQYF.